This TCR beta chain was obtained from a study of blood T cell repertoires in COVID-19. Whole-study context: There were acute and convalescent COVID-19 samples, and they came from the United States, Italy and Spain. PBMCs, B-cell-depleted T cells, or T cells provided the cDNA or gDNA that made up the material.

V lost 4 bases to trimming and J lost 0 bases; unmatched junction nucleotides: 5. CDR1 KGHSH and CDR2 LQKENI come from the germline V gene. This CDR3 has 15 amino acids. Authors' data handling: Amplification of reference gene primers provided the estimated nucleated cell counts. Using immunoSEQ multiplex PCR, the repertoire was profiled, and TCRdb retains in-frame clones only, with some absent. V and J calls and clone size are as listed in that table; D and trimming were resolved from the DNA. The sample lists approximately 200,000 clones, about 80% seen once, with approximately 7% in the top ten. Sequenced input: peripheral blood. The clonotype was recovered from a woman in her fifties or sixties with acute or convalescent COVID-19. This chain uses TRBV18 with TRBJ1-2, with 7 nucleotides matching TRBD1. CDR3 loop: CASSQGQVANYGYTF. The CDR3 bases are TGTGCCAGCTCACAAGGACAGGTAGCTAACTATGGCTACACCTTC.